This paragraph covers one T cell receptor (beta chain) sequence. The antigen is undetermined. Per germline, CDR1 LGHNT and CDR2 FRNRAP. This CDR3 comprises 16 residues. V dropped 1 base and J dropped 2 bases, with 13 bases sitting between them. Sequencing was performed with immunoSEQ multiplex PCR; in TCRdb, only in-frame clones are kept and a portion is missing. In the table there are 150,000 or so clones, around 90% of which are singletons. This sample stems from a study of T cell responses to AZD1222 COVID-19 vaccine. Study findings and constraints: Close to half of spike-specific TCRs reportedly recognize unmutated variant regions. Seropositivity was recorded at baseline in only a handful of AZD1222 recipients.

The sequences come from peripheral blood, collected on day 0 of AZD1222 vaccination. The V call is TRBV12-5, the J call TRBJ2-3, with a possible D match to TRBD2 (5 bases). This TCR came from an adult in good health. The CDR3 DNA sequence: TGTGCTAGTGGTTTGGGGTTGGGAGCAGACACAGATACGCAGTATTTT. It codes for CASGLGLGADTDTQYF.